Here is one T cell receptor (beta chain) with its context. Through a sample-barcoded 5' primer and a J-beta primer mix, a second PCR was run for about 7 to 12 cycles. TCRdb called the 5' RACE reads again in MiXCR, with one record for every CDR3 protein. Among about a million distinct CDR3 sequences listed, around 54% were seen once. Trimming pared 2 bases from V and 6 bases from J, leaving 18 bases between. The CDR3 extends over 15 amino acids. Germline V lookup: CDR1 SGHKS, CDR2 YYEKEE (reference sequence). This record comes from a study of blood T cells in healthy people across ages. The rearrangement joins TRBV5-5 to TRBJ2-7; D is uncertain. The clonotype was recovered from a woman in her fifties or sixties in good health. Sequenced: blood. The CDR3 DNA is TGTGCCAGCAGCTTACTTCGGACCCGATATGCCGAGCAGTACTTC. Its protein product is CASSLLRTRYAEQYF.